The entry below gives a single T cell receptor (beta chain) sequence along with its context. Its antigen is undetermined. CDR1 is WNHNN, CDR2 SYGVQD, per germline (reference sequence). The CDR3 spans 12 residues. Trimming stripped 6 bases from V and 3 bases from J, with 9 bases between. Some clones are missing from TCRdb's copy, which holds only in-frame ones; the method was immunoSEQ multiplex PCR. The table lists over a million clones, approximately 80% of them singletons. The data belong to a study of shared clonotypes between healthy human individuals. Every donor was a Caucasian adult from Nashville, Tennessee. Study outcomes and limitations: Of the naive CD4 clonotypes, approximately 5% were shared across a few donors.

The rearrangement uses TRBV10-1 and TRBJ2-7; TRBD2 is a possible D gene (5 bases). The receptor comes from a man younger than 35 in good health. Some clones in this sample may be carry-over from other donors' samples. Sequenced sample: memory CD4+ T cells from PBMCs. Sample subset: CD45RA-negative fraction. The CDR3 region is CASSNGNYEQYF. CDR3 DNA: TGCGCCAGCAGCAACGGGAACTACGAGCAGTACTTC.